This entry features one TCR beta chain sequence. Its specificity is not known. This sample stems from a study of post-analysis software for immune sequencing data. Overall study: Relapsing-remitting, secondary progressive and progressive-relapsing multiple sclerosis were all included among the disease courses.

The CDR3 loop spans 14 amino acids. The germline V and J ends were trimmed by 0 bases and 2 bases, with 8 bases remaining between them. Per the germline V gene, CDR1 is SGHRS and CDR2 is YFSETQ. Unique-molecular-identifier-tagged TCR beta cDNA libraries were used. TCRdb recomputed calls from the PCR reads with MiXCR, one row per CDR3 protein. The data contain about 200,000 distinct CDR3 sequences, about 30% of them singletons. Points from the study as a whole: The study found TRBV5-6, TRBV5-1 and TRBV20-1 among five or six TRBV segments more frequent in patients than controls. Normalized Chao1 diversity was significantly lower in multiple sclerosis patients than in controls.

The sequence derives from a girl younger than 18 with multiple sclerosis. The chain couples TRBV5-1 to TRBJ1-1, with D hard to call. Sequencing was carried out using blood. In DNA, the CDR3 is TGCGCCAGCAGCTTGGATGGGCACAACACTGAAGCTTTCTTT. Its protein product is CASSLDGHNTEAFF.